Shown below are 18 T cell receptor beta chains from a single sample sequenced in a study of siplizumab effects on memory and regulatory T cells. Produced via immunoSEQ multiplex PCR; TCRdb's table is partial and in-frame only. The data show some 53,000 clones, with under 98% seen just once and 0.64% held by the top ten. The sequenced sample consisted of naive CD4+ T cells sorted from blood. Receptors originate from a human donor in good health.

The rearrangement joins TRBV9 to TRBJ2-3, with TRBD2 matching over 7 bases. The CDR3 consists of 15 residues. The ends lost 4 bases at V and 3 bases at J; junction bases unmatched: 8. Germline V gene data show CDR1 as SGDLS and CDR2 as YYNGEE. The CDR3 nucleotides are TGTGCCAGCAGCCTTAGCGGGTTAAGTACAGATACGCAGTATTTT. Its translation: CASSLSGLSTDTQYF.

V gene TRBV5-6 combines with J gene TRBJ2-1; TRBD2 matches 11 bases. This CDR3 is built from 18 residues. The ends lost 5 bases at V and 4 bases at J; junction bases unmatched: 14. CDR1 SGHDT and CDR2 YYEEEE come from the germline V gene. CDR3: CASRMLTDSGRAYNEQFF. The CDR3 DNA reads TGTGCCAGCAGGATGCTGACTGATAGCGGGAGGGCTTACAATGAGCAGTTCTTC.

V is TRBV28 and J is TRBJ1-2; no definite D call. Trimming cost V 5 bases and J 2 bases, with 15 bases left between them. Germline CDR1 MDHEN, CDR2 SYDVKM. CDR3 size: 15 residues. The CDR3 here is CASSLWVQLNYGYTF. CDR3 in DNA: TGTGCCAGCAGTCTCTGGGTCCAACTAAACTATGGCTACACCTTC.

This clone was picked up one time. V usage is TRBV5-1 and J usage is TRBJ1-1, with a possible D match to TRBD1 (5 bases). The V end lost 4 bases, the J end lost 0 bases, and 13 bases lay between the germline ends. Germline V gives CDR1 SGHRS, CDR2 YFSETQ. This CDR3 has 15 residues. CDR3 in DNA: TGCGCCAGCAGCACCGGATGGGGCGTGAACACTGAAGCTTTCTTT. Its translation is CASSTGWGVNTEAFF.

This chain uses TRBV5-5 with TRBJ2-5; TRBD1 agrees at 7 bases. CDR1 and CDR2 from the germline V gene are SGHKS and YYEKEE (reference sequence). CDR3 size: 15 residues. Trimming removed 5 bases from V and 0 bases from J; junction bases left unmatched: 7. CDR3 bases: TGTGCCAGCAGACCTGGGGACAGTAACCAAGAGACCCAGTACTTC. Its protein is CASRPGDSNQETQYF. The entire variable domain, with the rest obtained from reference TRBV5-5 and TRBJ2-5, is as follows: DAGVTQSPTHLIKTRGQQVTLRCSPISGHKSVSWYQQVLGQGPQFIFQYYEKEERGRGNFPDRFSARQFPNYSSELNVNALLLGDSALYLCASRPGDSNQETQYFGPGTRLLVL.

The chain joins TRBV7-2 to TRBJ2-3, with 8 bases fitting TRBD1. Germline V gene data show CDR1 as SGHTA and CDR2 as FQGNSA. The CDR3 is 15 amino acids. The V gene end was trimmed by 5 bases and the J gene end by 5 bases; junction bases not matched to a gene: 9. As DNA, the CDR3 is TGTGCCAGCAGCCCCAGACAGGGGTCTGAAGATACGCAGTATTTT. Translation: CASSPRQGSEDTQYF.

V and J are TRBV14 and TRBJ2-3; 9 bases agree with TRBD2. Trimming removed 1 base from V and 2 bases from J; junction bases left unmatched: 7. The length of the CDR3 is 17 residues. Germline V gene sequence: CDR1 SGHDN, CDR2 FVKESK. The CDR3 coding sequence is TGTGCCAGCAGCCAAGTCTGGGGACTAGCCCCCACAGATACGCAGTATTTT. Protein sequence: CASSQVWGLAPTDTQYF.

Concerning this clone itself: Other DNA sequences in this sample translate to the same CDR3. The chain combines TRBV5-1 with TRBJ2-2; 10 positions match TRBD1. Per the germline V gene, CDR1 is SGHRS and CDR2 is YFSETQ. The CDR3 spans 15 residues. Trimming cost V 5 bases and J 1 base; bases outside gene matches: 2. The CDR3 sequence is CASSRTGGNTGELFF. The CDR3 nucleotides are TGCGCCAGCAGTAGGACAGGGGGGAACACCGGGGAGCTGTTTTTT.

The chain joins TRBV18 to TRBJ2-3; a possible D gene is TRBD1 (6 bases). The V gene lost 1 base and the J gene lost 0 bases, with 8 bases spanning the gap. In germline, CDR1 is KGHSH, CDR2 LQKENI. The CDR3 is made up of 15 amino acids. This chain's CDR3 is CASSPRGQSTDTQYF. The CDR3 nucleotides read TGTGCCAGCTCACCACGGGGGCAGAGCACAGATACGCAGTATTTT.

The rearrangement uses TRBV27 and TRBJ2-7; maybe TRBD2 (6 bases). Germline CDR1 MNHEY, CDR2 SMNVEV (reference sequence). V was pared by 4 bases and J by 0 bases, with 16 bases between. The CDR3 contains 16 residues. The CDR3 is CASSSFGGRTSYEQYF. CDR3 DNA: TGTGCCAGCAGTTCCTTTGGAGGGAGGACCTCCTACGAGCAGTACTTC.

The chain carries TRBV2 and TRBJ2-3, with 13 positions matching TRBD2. Germline-derived CDR1 and CDR2 are SNHLY and FYNNEI. With 1 base clipped from V and 0 bases from J, the junction kept 1 base outside the gene matches. This CDR3 has 17 amino acids. In nucleotides, the CDR3 is TGTGCCAGCAGTGAAGAGACTAGCGGGAGGAGCACAGATACGCAGTATTTT. Translating it yields CASSEETSGRSTDTQYF.

This sequence joins TRBV30 and TRBJ2-5; D is undetermined. Germline V lookup: CDR1 GTSNPN, CDR2 SVGIG (reference sequence). V was trimmed by 1 base and J by 5 bases, leaving 5 bases between them. The CDR3 is made up of 11 amino acids. CDR3 sequence: CAWSDLETQYF. The CDR3, as DNA: TGTGCCTGGAGTGACCTCGAGACCCAGTACTTC.

The chain links TRBV27 to TRBJ2-7; TRBD1 aligns across 9 bases. CDR1 is MNHEY, CDR2 SMNVEV, per germline (reference sequence). V gave up 6 bases and J gave up 4 bases; unmatched junction bases: 7. The CDR3 is 14 amino acids. CDR3 sequence reads: CASRPRQGGYEQYF. Here the CDR3 DNA reads TGTGCCAGCAGACCCAGACAGGGGGGGTACGAGCAGTACTTC.

In this sample, this clone turned up once. The junction departs from germline at one end; a sequencing error may be responsible. J is TRBJ2-1 and V is TRBV4-2, with a tentative D call TRBD2 (5 bases). The CDR3 contains 16 residues. Germline loops: CDR1 LGHNA, CDR2 YNFKEQ. The CDR3 coding sequence is TGTGCCAGCAGCCCTGGCGGAGGCAGCGCCTACAATGGGCAGTTCTTC. The encoded protein is CASSPGGGSAYNGQFF.

The chain carries TRBV5-6 and TRBJ2-5; no reliable D call. The germline gives CDR1 SGHDT, CDR2 YYEEEE. V was clipped by 4 bases and J by 5 bases, with 9 bases between them. There are 12 residues in the CDR3. The CDR3 sequence is CASSRFGETQYF. In DNA, the CDR3 is TGTGCCAGCAGCCGGTTTGGGGAGACCCAGTACTTC.

The chain carries TRBV12-5 and TRBJ1-4, with D possibly matching TRBD1 (5 bases). CDR1 is LGHNT, CDR2 FRNRAP, per germline. With 6 bases removed from V and 8 bases from J, the gap between germline ends came to 13 bases. The CDR3 consists of 13 residues. In nucleotides, the CDR3 is TGTGCTAGTGGCCCGGGGGGTCGGGAAAAACTGTTTTTT. Translating gives CASGPGGREKLFF. Filled out from reference TRBV12-5 and TRBJ1-4, the complete variable domain reads DARVTQTPRHKVTEMGQEVTMRCQPILGHNTVFWYRQTMMQGLELLAYFRNRAPLDDSGMPKDRFSAEMPDATLATLKIQPSEPRDSAVYFCASGPGGREKLFFGSGTQLSVL.

The J gene is TRBJ1-5, the V gene TRBV5-5; a weak D match, TRBD1 (5 bases). Per the germline V gene, CDR1 is SGHKS and CDR2 is YYEKEE (reference sequence). With 0 bases removed from V and 4 bases from J, the gap between germline ends came to 8 bases. This CDR3 is 14 amino acids long. The chain's CDR3 is CASSLDQGNQPQHF. The CDR3 region has the DNA TGTGCCAGCAGCTTGGATCAGGGAAATCAGCCCCAGCATTTT.

This sequence joins TRBV6-1 and TRBJ2-1; D is undetermined. The CDR3 has 13 amino acids. V was clipped by 3 bases and J by 1 base, with 4 bases between them. Germline V gene sequence: CDR1 MNHNS, CDR2 SASEGT. The DNA for the CDR3 is TGTGCCAGCAGTGATTGGTCCTACAATGAGCAGTTCTTC. It specifies CASSDWSYNEQFF.